The next 25 T cell receptor beta chains were all read from a single sample in a study of response to subunit inactivated influenza vaccine. A single record per CDR3 protein comes from TCRdb applying MiXCR to the RT-PCR reads. Among hundreds of thousands of distinct CDR3 sequences listed, roughly 9.8% were seen once. This material consisted of PBMCs from blood, taken roughly 46 days after vaccination. All receptors derive from a man aged 50-59 years who received an inactivated influenza vaccine.

The rearrangement joins TRBV2 to TRBJ2-3; 7 positions agree with TRBD1. Germline V gene sequence: CDR1 SNHLY, CDR2 FYNNEI. This CDR3 comprises 14 residues. V dropped 4 bases and J dropped 4; count of bases not matched to a gene: 5. This CDR3 reads CASSANRGPDTQYF. The CDR3 DNA reads TGTGCCAGCAGTGCTAACAGGGGACCAGATACGCAGTATTTT.

The CDR3 nucleotides are TGTGCCAGCAGCTTAAGAGGCAGGGGGACGGATACGCAGTATTTT. This encodes CASSLRGRGTDTQYF. The V and J genes are TRBV7-3 and TRBJ2-3, with 7 bases identical to TRBD1. Losses at the gene ends were 1 base for V and 6 bases for J; bases not matched to a gene: 7. Germline values: CDR1 SGHTA, CDR2 FQGTGA. This CDR3 comprises 15 residues.

This clonotype was picked up many times. This rearrangement joins TRBV6-5 to TRBJ2-5; D not resolved. Germline lookup yields CDR1 MNHEY and CDR2 SVGAGI. The V end lost 9 bases, the J end lost 4 bases, and 12 bases lay between the germline ends. The CDR3 runs to 12 residues. This CDR3 reads CASTSGRETQYF. CDR3 DNA sequence: TGTGCCAGTACCTCTGGCCGAGAGACCCAGTACTTC.

This clonotype came up a few times. V usage is TRBV4-3 and J usage is TRBJ2-7; D is possibly TRBD1 (6 bases). Germline V lookup: CDR1 LGHNA, CDR2 YSLEER. The CDR3 is 14 amino acids. V was cut by 3 bases and J by 1 base, with 10 bases left in between. CDR3: CASSQATGSYEQYF. The CDR3 DNA follows: TGCGCCAGCAGCCAGGCTACAGGGTCCTACGAGCAGTACTTC.

The rearrangement links TRBV7-8 to TRBJ2-7; 9 nucleotides agree with TRBD1. Germline V gives CDR1 SGHVS, CDR2 FQNEAQ. The CDR3 contains 15 residues. V dropped 5 bases and J dropped 3; count of bases not matched to a gene: 8. The CDR3 coding sequence is TGTGCCAGCAGCAGGCGGACAGGGGCAGGCTACGAGCAGTACTTC. Translating it yields CASSRRTGAGYEQYF.

The CDR3 protein is CASSYSTSRREETQYF. CDR3 DNA sequence: TGTGCCAGCAGTTACTCCACCTCTAGGAGGGAAGAGACCCAGTACTTC. V gene TRBV6-2 or TRBV6-3 combines with J gene TRBJ2-5, with D tentatively TRBD2 (6 bases). In germline, CDR1 is MNHEY, CDR2 SVGEGT. The V end was cut by 0 bases, the J end by 3 bases, with 14 bases between. This CDR3 is 16 amino acids long.

This clonotype turned up a few times. The CDR3 DNA reads TGCAGCGTTGCTTCGACCGCTCCTTACAATGAGCAGTTCTTC. Translation: CSVASTAPYNEQFF. The rearrangement links TRBV29-1 to TRBJ2-1; D ambiguous. V was trimmed by 4 bases and J by 4 bases, leaving 14 bases between them. Per the germline V gene, CDR1 is SQVTM and CDR2 is ANQGSEA. The CDR3 covers 14 residues.

The chain is built from TRBV11-2 and TRBJ2-3; D is ambiguous. Between the trimmed V and J ends, which lost 11 bases and 0 bases, there was a span of 12 bases. Germline assignment: CDR1 SGHAT and CDR2 FQNNGV. This CDR3 comprises 13 residues. CDR3 loop: CAGRALSTDTQYF. The CDR3 DNA is TGTGCCGGCCGGGCCCTTAGCACAGATACGCAGTATTTT. The full variable domain, rest sourced from reference TRBV11-2 and TRBJ2-3, is EAGVAQSPRYKIIEKRQSVAFWCNPISGHATLYWYQQILGQGPKLLIQFQNNGVVDDSQLPKDRFSAERLKGVDSTLKIQPAKLEDSAVYLCAGRALSTDTQYFGPGTRLTVL.

The V and J genes are TRBV12-3 or TRBV12-4 and TRBJ2-3; D perhaps matches TRBD2 (6 bases). The CDR3 is 15 amino acids. V lost 6 bases and J lost 0, with 13 bases in between. This chain's CDR3 is CASSRRGASTDTQYF. The CDR3 region has the DNA TGTGCCAGCAGCCGGCGGGGAGCTAGCACAGATACGCAGTATTTT.

The V gene is TRBV20-1, the J gene TRBJ2-5; D gene uncertain. Germline V gives CDR1 DFQATT, CDR2 SNEGSKA (reference sequence). The CDR3 is 12 residues long. With 4 bases removed from V and 5 bases from J, the gap between germline ends came to 11 bases. The CDR3 nucleotides read TGCAGTGCTACTAGAGCGAAGGAGACCCAGTACTTC. Its protein is CSATRAKETQYF.

This clonotype was recorded a few times. The gene calls are TRBV12-3 or TRBV12-4 and TRBJ2-7, with D possibly matching TRBD2 (6 bases). Trimming took 9 bases from V and 4 from J, leaving 16 bases between them. This CDR3 has 13 amino acids. CDR3 protein: CASTEGLGYEQYF. CDR3 nucleotide sequence: TGTGCCAGTACGGAGGGCCTGGGGTACGAGCAGTACTTC.

A few counts support this clonotype. J is TRBJ2-3 and V is TRBV10-3, with D unclear. CDR1 is ENHRY and CDR2 is SYGVKD in the germline V gene. The CDR3 has 13 amino acids. Trimming cost V 5 bases and J 2 bases, with 8 bases left between them. The CDR3 DNA reads TGTGCCATCAGTTACGATTACACAGATACGCAGTATTTT. It codes for CAISYDYTDTQYF.

This chain links TRBV20-1 with TRBJ2-3; 8 bases agree with TRBD1. The length of the CDR3 is 15 residues. CDR1 DFQATT and CDR2 SNEGSKA come from the germline V gene (reference sequence). Germline trimming cut 3 bases from V and 0 bases from J; bases unmatched to any gene: 5. This CDR3 reads CSARDRARSTDTQYF. CDR3 coding DNA: TGCAGTGCTAGGGACAGGGCACGAAGCACAGATACGCAGTATTTT.

This clonotype was seen many times. The chain recombines TRBV12-3 or TRBV12-4 with TRBJ2-5; a possible D gene is TRBD1 (6 bases). CDR3 length: 14 residues. With 6 bases removed from V and 1 base from J, the gap between germline ends came to 12 bases. The chain's CDR3 is CASSPGQPQETQYF. The CDR3 DNA is TGTGCCAGCAGCCCAGGACAGCCCCAAGAGACCCAGTACTTC.

This chain connects TRBV29-1 to TRBJ1-1; D is unclear. The CDR3 is 16 amino acids. The germline gives CDR1 SQVTM, CDR2 ANQGSEA. V lost 7 bases and J lost 4, with 25 bases in between. As DNA, the CDR3 is TGCAGCGCCCTTGCGCCGACTGATGAATATGGCACTGAAGCTTTCTTT. This encodes CSALAPTDEYGTEAFF.

This chain links TRBV3-1 with TRBJ2-3; the D gene is possibly TRBD1 (5 bases). V lost 4 bases and J 4 bases, leaving 18 bases between the germline ends. Per the germline V gene, CDR1 is LGHDT and CDR2 is YNNKEL (reference sequence). There are 16 residues in the CDR3. The CDR3 loop is CASSPSAGSVADTQYF. CDR3 bases: TGTGCCAGCAGCCCGAGTGCAGGGTCTGTCGCAGATACGCAGTATTTT.

In this sample, this clonotype turned up many times. V and J are TRBV12-3 or TRBV12-4 and TRBJ2-5, with D perhaps TRBD1 or TRBD2 (5 bases each). Trimming shortened V by 7 bases and J by 5 bases, and 23 bases separated the two germline ends. The CDR3 totals 16 residues. The CDR3 DNA sequence: TGTGCCAGCACCCTGGGACGCTTCTCTAAAGGGGAGACCCAGTACTTC. Its translation: CASTLGRFSKGETQYF.

At least ten counts were recorded for this clonotype. The chain is built from TRBV5-1 and TRBJ2-5; TRBD2 matches at 7 bases. This CDR3 is 14 amino acids long. Germline values: CDR1 SGHRS, CDR2 YFSETQ. J gave up 12 bases and V 5 bases, and 16 bases lay outside the gene matches. As DNA, the CDR3 is TGCGCCAGCAGTCTTGAGGGAGGGCTCAGGCAGGAGTACTTC. It yields the protein CASSLEGGLRQEYF.

This clonotype appeared a few times. V usage is TRBV30 and J usage is TRBJ2-1; 8 nucleotides match TRBD1. The ends lost 2 bases at V and 6 bases at J; junction bases unmatched: 3. This CDR3 has 13 residues. From germline, CDR1 is GTSNPN and CDR2 SVGIG (reference sequence). The CDR3 loop is CAWSSGGLNEQFF. The DNA for the CDR3 is TGTGCCTGGAGTTCAGGGGGCCTCAATGAGCAGTTCTTC.

There are a few counts of this clonotype. The chain recombines TRBV5-1 with TRBJ1-2, with D maybe TRBD1 (5 bases). Germline CDR1 reads SGHRS; CDR2 reads YFSETQ. V lost 4 bases, J lost 4 bases, and 11 bases lay in between. This CDR3 spans 13 amino acids. The CDR3 region is CASSADTGYGYTF. The DNA for the CDR3 is TGCGCCAGCAGCGCGGACACTGGCTATGGCTACACCTTC.

This clonotype was observed at least ten times. V and J are TRBV7-9 and TRBJ2-3; D is ambiguous. The length of the CDR3 is 15 residues. V lost 4 bases to trimming and J lost 0 bases, with 11 bases between them. The germline V gene has CDR1 SEHNR and CDR2 FQNEAQ (reference sequence). The CDR3, as DNA: TGTGCCAGCAGCTCCACTACAGATAGCACAGATACGCAGTATTTT. Its translation: CASSSTTDSTDTQYF.

Here the CDR3 DNA reads TGCAGCTCCCGTGGCGGCCTGGCCGACACTGAAGCTTTCTTT. Its translation: CSSRGGLADTEAFF. The chain is built from TRBV29-1 and TRBJ1-1, with unresolved D. From germline, CDR1 is SQVTM and CDR2 ANQGSEA. The V end lost 8 bases, the J end lost 3 bases, and 19 bases lay between the germline ends. This CDR3 is built from 14 residues.

V and J are TRBV7-2 and TRBJ2-1, with a tentative D call TRBD2 (6 bases). Germline CDR1 is SGHTA and CDR2 is FQGNSA. This CDR3 is built from 16 residues. V gave up 1 base and J gave up 0 bases, with 10 bases separating them. In DNA, the CDR3 is TGTGCCAGCAGCTTAGTAGGCGGGAACTCCTACAATGAGCAGTTCTTC. This sequence encodes CASSLVGGNSYNEQFF. Based on the CDR3 plus reference TRBV7-2 and TRBJ2-1, the full variable domain is GAGVSQSPSNKVTEKGKDVELRCDPISGHTALYWYRQSLGQGLEFLIYFQGNSAPDKSGLPSDRFSAERTGGSVSTLTIQRTQQEDSAVYLCASSLVGGNSYNEQFFGPGTRLTVL.

This clonotype was detected only a few times. The chain couples TRBV20-1 to TRBJ1-3, with D tentatively TRBD1 (6 bases). This CDR3 is 14 amino acids long. Germline loops: CDR1 DFQATT, CDR2 SNEGSKA (reference sequence). Trimming pared 3 bases from V and 0 bases from J, leaving 9 bases between. The CDR3 sequence: CSASTGSSGNTIYF. The CDR3 nucleotides read TGCAGTGCTAGTACAGGGAGCTCTGGAAACACCATATATTTT.

The V gene is TRBV24-1, the J gene TRBJ2-7, with D uncertain. The CDR3 is 13 amino acids. The germline V and J ends were trimmed by 1 base and 6 bases, with 9 bases remaining between them. The V gene's germline CDR1 is KGHDR and CDR2 SFDVKD. The CDR3 reads CATSDFGVSEQYF. The CDR3 DNA reads as TGTGCCACCAGTGATTTTGGGGTCTCCGAGCAGTACTTC.